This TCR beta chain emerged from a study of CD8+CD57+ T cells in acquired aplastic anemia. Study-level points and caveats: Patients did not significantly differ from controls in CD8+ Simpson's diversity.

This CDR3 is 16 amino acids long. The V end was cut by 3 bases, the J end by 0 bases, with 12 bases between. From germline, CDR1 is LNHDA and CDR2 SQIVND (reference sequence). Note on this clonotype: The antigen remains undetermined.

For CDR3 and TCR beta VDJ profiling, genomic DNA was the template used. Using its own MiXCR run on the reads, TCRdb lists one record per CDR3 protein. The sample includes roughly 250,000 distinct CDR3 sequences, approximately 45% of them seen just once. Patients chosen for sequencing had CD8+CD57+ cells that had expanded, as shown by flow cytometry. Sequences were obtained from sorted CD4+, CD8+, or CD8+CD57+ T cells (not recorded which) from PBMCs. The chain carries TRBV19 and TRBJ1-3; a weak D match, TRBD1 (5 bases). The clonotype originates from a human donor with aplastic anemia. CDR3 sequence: CASSIRGSNSGNTIYF. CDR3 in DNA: TGTGCCAGTAGTATCCGGGGCAGTAACTCTGGAAACACCATATATTTT.